This T cell receptor (beta chain) was retrieved from a study of spatial heterogeneity in lung cancer. This CDR3 is 13 amino acids long. Trimming at V came to 8 bases and at J to 5 bases, leaving 6 bases not matched to a gene. Germline V gives CDR1 MNHEY, CDR2 SMNVEV (reference sequence). Time point in this sample: sample taken at primary tumor resection. From tumor, nontumor lung or frozen PBMC, whole RNA was taken unsorted for sequencing. One entry per CDR3 protein, called by TCRdb with MiXCR from the 5' RACE reads. The sample lists about 7,200 distinct CDR3 sequences, 5% to 5.5% occurring once. By share of the sample, this clonotype is medium-sized.

The chain has TRBV27 and TRBJ2-5, with 9 bases fitting TRBD1. This clonotype was obtained from a female donor with early-stage non-small cell lung cancer. The sample consisted of normal lung tissue next to the tumor, taken at surgery. The CDR3 DNA is TGTGCCAGCGGAGGACAGGGGTCGGAGACCCAGTACTTC. Its protein is CASGGQGSETQYF.